These T cell receptor beta chains were read from a single sample in a study of T-cell reconstitution after alpha-beta-depleted transplantation in children. TCRdb re-derived calls from the PCR reads in MiXCR, one entry per CDR3 protein. This table holds more than 40,000 distinct CDR3 sequences, about 50% found once. This sample comprised peripheral blood, obtained before TCRalphabeta/CD19-depleted stem cell transplant. The source of these receptors is a boy under three years old with SCID, due to receive a stem cell transplant. CDR3s include the opening cysteine and the closing phenylalanine or tryptophan. A D gene is named only where the DNA matches it firmly. Some rows mark clone size as missing; the rest say once, few, many or name a class of expanded clone.

TRBV12-3/TRBV12-4,-,TRBJ2-3,-,CASSSGTPLGTDTQYF,TGTGCCAGCAGCTCCGGGACGCCTCTTGGCACAGATACGCAGTATTTT
TRBV20-1,-,TRBJ2-7,TRBD1,CSARQGLVTYEQYF,TGCAGTGCCAGACAGGGTCTCGTTACCTACGAGCAGTACTTC
TRBV18,-,TRBJ2-1,-,CASSPRSGDEQFF,TGTGCCAGCTCACCACGGTCAGGAGATGAGCAGTTCTTC
TRBV7-6,-,TRBJ2-7,TRBD2,CASSSWTSGAPIYEQYF,TGTGCCAGCAGCTCTTGGACTAGCGGGGCACCCATCTACGAGCAGTACTTC
TRBV6-4,-,TRBJ2-1,-,CASSVGGGGDEQFF,TGTGCCAGCAGTGTCGGGGGCGGGGGAGATGAGCAGTTCTTC
TRBV20-1,-,TRBJ2-3,TRBD2,CSAAPTSGKLTDTQYF,TGCAGTGCTGCACCGACTAGCGGGAAACTCACAGATACGCAGTATTTT
TRBV20-1,few,TRBJ2-2,TRBD2,CSARGTGTSGSIWNTGELFF,TGCAGTGCTAGAGGAACCGGGACTAGCGGGAGTATATGGAACACCGGGGAGCTGTTTTTT
TRBV20-1,-,TRBJ2-3,-,CSASLTAPTDTQYF,TGCAGTGCTAGTCTAACAGCTCCCACAGATACGCAGTATTTT
TRBV27,-,TRBJ2-3,-,CASPGGASTDTQYF,TGTGCCAGCCCCGGGGGCGCTAGCACAGATACGCAGTATTTT
TRBV13,once,TRBJ1-1,-,CASSLRVNTEAFF,TGTGCCAGCAGCTTAAGAGTGAACACTGAAGCTTTCTTT
TRBV20-1,few,TRBJ2-3,TRBD2,CSAVRLAGGPITTDTQYF,TGCAGTGCTGTTAGACTAGCGGGGGGCCCAATAACCACAGATACGCAGTATTTT
TRBV4-3,-,TRBJ2-1,TRBD1,CASSQGDRALGYEQFF,TGCGCCAGCAGCCAAGGCGACAGGGCTCTAGGCTATGAGCAGTTCTTC
TRBV6-4,few,TRBJ2-5,TRBD2,CASSPTSGDQETQYF,TGTGCCAGCAGTCCGACTAGCGGAGACCAAGAGACCCAGTACTTC
TRBV24-1,few,TRBJ2-1,-,CATSDGQRTGNNEQFF,TGTGCCACCTCCGACGGACAGAGAACGGGTAACAATGAGCAGTTCTTC
TRBV3-1,-,TRBJ1-1,-,CASSPDGLNTEAFF,TGTGCCAGCAGCCCGGACGGCTTGAACACTGAAGCTTTCTTT
TRBV10-3,once,TRBJ2-1,TRBD1,CAISEDRATYNEQFF,TGTGCCATCAGTGAGGACAGGGCGACCTACAATGAGCAGTTCTTC
TRBV2,many,TRBJ1-1,TRBD1,CASSPGTGYTEAFF,TGTGCCAGCAGCCCCGGGACAGGGTACACTGAAGCTTTCTTT